This TCR beta chain was identified during a study of blood T cell repertoires in COVID-19. Study summary: T cells, B-cell-depleted T cells, or PBMCs provided the cDNA or gDNA that served as material.

Per germline, CDR1 SGHRS and CDR2 YFSETQ. Unmatched junction bases numbered 4, after V lost 4 bases and J lost 4 bases. The CDR3 has 13 amino acids. In its sample, this clone was seen once. The authors' processing: Reference gene primer amplification in the assay estimated nucleated cell counts. Sequencing was performed with immunoSEQ multiplex PCR; in TCRdb, only in-frame clones are kept and a portion is missing. The V and J calls and the clone size are those of that table, but D and trimming were determined from the DNA. This sample has about 150,000 clones, with 80% to 90% found just once. The sequenced sample was peripheral blood. This clonotype was obtained from a woman aged 55 to 70 with active COVID-19. This chain links TRBV5-1 with TRBJ1-2, with 7 bases that match TRBD1. Here the CDR3 DNA reads TGCGCCAGCAGCCCAGGGGGTAGCTATGGCTACACCTTC. Its translation is CASSPGGSYGYTF. Based on the CDR3 plus reference TRBV5-1 and TRBJ1-2, the full variable domain is KAGVTQTPRYLIKTRGQQVTLSCSPISGHRSVSWYQQTPGQGLQFLFEYFSETQRNKGNFPGRFSGRQFSNSRSEMNVSTLELGDSALYLCASSPGGSYGYTFGSGTRLTVV.